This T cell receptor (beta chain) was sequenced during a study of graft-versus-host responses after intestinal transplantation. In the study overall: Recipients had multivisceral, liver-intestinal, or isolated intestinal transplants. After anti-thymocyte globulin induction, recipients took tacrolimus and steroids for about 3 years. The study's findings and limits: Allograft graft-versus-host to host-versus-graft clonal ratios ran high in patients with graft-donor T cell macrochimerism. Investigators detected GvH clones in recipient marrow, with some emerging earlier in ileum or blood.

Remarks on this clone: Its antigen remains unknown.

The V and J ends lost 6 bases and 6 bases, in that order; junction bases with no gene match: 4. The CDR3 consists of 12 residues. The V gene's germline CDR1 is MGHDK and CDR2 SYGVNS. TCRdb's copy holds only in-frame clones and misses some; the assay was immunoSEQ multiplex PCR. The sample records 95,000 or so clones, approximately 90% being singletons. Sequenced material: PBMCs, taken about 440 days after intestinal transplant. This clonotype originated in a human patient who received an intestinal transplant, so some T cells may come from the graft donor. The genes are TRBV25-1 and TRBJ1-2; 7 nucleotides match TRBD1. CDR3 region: CASRRDRNGYTF. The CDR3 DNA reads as TGTGCCAGCAGGAGGGACAGAAATGGCTACACCTTC.